One and the same sample provided the 23 T cell receptor delta chains below, sequenced in a study of human gamma delta and Vdelta1 T cells (dated by TCRdb to the late 2010s). The protocol used for the library was PCR. The instrument given in TCRdb is Illumina MiSeq. TCRdb called clones anew from the public reads via CATT; matching DNA rows were later pooled. This sample holds over 1,400 delta-chain clones; approximately 41% were observed only once. The biggest ten clones account for approximately 4.7% of the sample. The sequenced sample consisted of Vdelta1 gamma-delta T cells from blood. This specimen's cell subset or site label, per the study, means: Vd1+ T cells from peripheral blood. These receptors originate from a human donor in good health.

This clone was recorded only once. This probably arose from a read error, given a far larger clone one base away. The rearrangement joins TRDV1 to TRDJ1, with TRDD3 identical over 7 bases. The V and J ends lost 2 bases and 0 bases, in that order; junction bases with no gene match: 18. The germline V gene encodes CDR1 TSWWSYY and CDR2 QGS. The CDR3 covers 20 residues. The CDR3 loop is CALGEALLAAGGFYTDKLIF. The CDR3 DNA sequence: TGTGCTCTTGGGGAAGCCCTACTGGCGGCTGGGGGGTTTTACACCGATAAACTCATCTTT.

On this clone: A read error may be the cause here, since a much bigger clone is one base away. V usage is TRDV1 and J usage is TRDJ1, with TRDD3 matching 7 bases. The CDR3 runs to 19 residues. Germline-derived CDR1 and CDR2 are TSWWSYY and QGS. Losses at the gene ends were 5 bases for V and 0 bases for J; bases not matched to a gene: 18. This CDR3 reads CALGITYSRGYSNTDKLIF. The CDR3 nucleotides read TGTGCTCTTGGGATCACCTACAGTAGGGGATATAGCAACACCGATAAACTCATCTTT.

This clone qualifies as large (0.1 to 1%). The same CDR3 also results from other DNA sequences found in this sample. The chain couples TRDV1 to TRDJ1; 8 bases align to TRDD3. The CDR3 runs to 20 residues. V was clipped by 0 bases and J by 0 bases; unmatched bases: 15. From germline, CDR1 is TSWWSYY and CDR2 QGS. The CDR3 here is CALGELGGQCTGGYTDKLIF. DNA for the CDR3: TGTGCTCTTGGGGAACTAGGGGGACAATGTACTGGGGGGTACACCGATAAACTCATCTTT.

Relative to its sample, this clone is large. The genes are TRDV1 and TRDJ1; TRDD3 matches at 8 bases. The CDR3 spans 16 residues. Trimming took 4 bases from V and 2 from J; bases not matched to a gene: 9. In germline, CDR1 is TSWWSYY, CDR2 QGS. CDR3 amino acids: CALGGHWGILTDKLIF. The CDR3 region has the DNA TGTGCTCTTGGGGGGCATTGGGGGATCTTAACCGATAAACTCATCTTT.

With regard to this clone: A single base separates this from a much larger clone, so it may be a read error. Other DNA sequences of this sample code for an identical CDR3. V gene TRDV1 combines with J gene TRDJ1; 9 positions agree with TRDD3. The V and J ends lost 2 bases and 3 bases, in that order; junction bases with no gene match: 19. Germline values: CDR1 TSWWSYY, CDR2 QGS. CDR3 length equals 20 residues. The DNA for the CDR3 is TGTGCTCTTGGGGAAAGAAAGAGGAGGGTCAGGGGGATACCGGCCGATAAACTCATCTTT. Encoded protein: CALGERKRRVRGIPADKLIF.

By share of the sample, this clone is medium-sized. The J gene is TRDJ1, the V gene TRDV1, with 9 nucleotides matching TRDD3. Germline-derived CDR1 and CDR2 are TSWWSYY and QGS. V lost 1 base and J lost 2; bases outside the gene matches: 14. The CDR3 spans 19 residues. The CDR3 sequence is CALGEPILVLGDTTDKLIF. In DNA form, the CDR3 reads TGTGCTCTTGGGGAACCCATCCTGGTACTGGGGGACACAACCGATAAACTCATCTTT.

For this clone: A far more abundant clone sits one base away, making this likely a read error. V is TRDV1 and J is TRDJ1; 7 positions agree with TRDD3. The germline CDR1 and CDR2 sequences are TSWWSYY and QGS. CDR3 size: 22 residues. V was clipped by 5 bases and J by 3 bases; unmatched bases: 30. Here the CDR3 DNA reads TGTGCTCTTGGGCACCCAAGGCACCTGATCCCTACTTATGGGGGAACGGCCGATAAACTCATCTTT. Encoded protein: CALGHPRHLIPTYGGTADKLIF.

Of note for this clone: Since a far larger clone is one base different, this is likely a read error. The rearrangement links TRDV1 to TRDJ1; 7 nucleotides line up with TRDD3. Looked up from germline, CDR1 is TSWWSYY and CDR2 is QGS. This CDR3 has 19 amino acids. The CDR3 DNA reads as TGTGCTCTTGGGGAACTAGCCGGGGGATTGAGGCTGGACACCCATAAACTCATCTTT. This encodes CALGELAGGLRLDTHKLIF.

V gene TRDV1 combines with J gene TRDJ1; 10 nucleotides line up with TRDD3. V shed 0 bases and J 0 bases; nucleotides not matched to a gene: 19. CDR1 is TSWWSYY, CDR2 QGS, per germline. There are 22 residues in the CDR3. CDR3 region: CALGELACYEVLGDRYTDKLIF. The CDR3, as DNA: TGTGCTCTTGGGGAACTAGCCTGCTACGAGGTACTGGGGGATCGGTACACCGATAAACTCATCTTT.

Within the sample, this clone is medium-sized (0.01 to 0.1%). The chain employs TRDV1 and TRDJ3; 9 nucleotides align to TRDD3. After removal of 1 base from V and 0 bases from J, the junction contained 7 bases not matched to a gene. The germline CDR1 and CDR2 sequences are TSWWSYY and QGS. The CDR3 extends over 20 amino acids. The CDR3 reads CALGERLGDPSSWDTRQMFF. CDR3 in DNA: TGTGCTCTTGGGGAACGGCTGGGGGATCCGAGCTCCTGGGACACCCGACAGATGTTTTTC.

By share, this clone counts as medium-sized. V gene TRDV1 combines with J gene TRDJ1; TRDD2 agrees at 9 bases. The CDR3 contains 24 residues. V lost 4 bases and J lost 4; bases outside the gene matches: 34. Germline CDR1 and CDR2: TSWWSYY and QGS. The CDR3 loop is CALGGGPSYVPPNLLDKSSDKLIF. The CDR3, as DNA: TGTGCTCTTGGGGGCGGGCCTTCCTACGTACCCCCCAACTTACTGGATAAATCCAGCGATAAACTCATCTTT.

Of note for this clone: A far more abundant clone sits one base away, making this likely a read error. This chain joins TRDV1 and TRDJ1; weak D call: TRDD2 (5 bases). Germline V gene sequence: CDR1 TSWWSYY, CDR2 QGS. The CDR3 contains 18 residues. V was pared by 5 bases and J by 0 bases, with 22 bases between. CDR3 residues: CALGSLLFTWEYTDKLIF. The DNA of the CDR3 is TGTGCTCTTGGGTCCCTCCTATTTACGTGGGAGTACACCGATAAACTCATCTTT.

Concerning this clone itself: This sequence may be a read error, since a much larger clone differs from it by one base. This chain links TRDV1 with TRDJ1; possible D gene TRDD3, 5 bases. Trimming shortened V by 5 bases and J by 0 bases, and 19 bases separated the two germline ends. The germline gives CDR1 TSWWSYY, CDR2 QGS. This CDR3 comprises 17 residues. The CDR3 region is CALGNGEGIDYTDKLIF. CDR3 in DNA: TGTGCTCTTGGGAACGGGGAGGGCATTGATTACACCGATAAACTCATCTTT.

Points on this clone: Being one base from a much bigger clone, this may be a read error. The V gene is TRDV1, the J gene TRDJ1; D unclear. The CDR3 runs 17 residues. From germline, CDR1 is TSWWSYY and CDR2 QGS. CDR3 sequence: CALGEVFLGTYTGKLIF. The CDR3 DNA follows: TGTGCTCTTGGGGAAGTTTTCTTGGGTACGTACACCGGTAAACTCATCTTT.

By its share, this clone is large. V is TRDV1 and J is TRDJ1, with 12 bases matching TRDD3. The CDR3 consists of 20 residues. The germline V gene encodes CDR1 TSWWSYY and CDR2 QGS. With V trimmed by 4 bases and J by 0 bases, 15 bases remained unmatched. CDR3 sequence: CALGVETTKLGDTYTDKLIF. In DNA form, the CDR3 reads TGTGCTCTTGGGGTCGAAACGACCAAACTGGGGGATACCTACACCGATAAACTCATCTTT.

By sample share, this clone is large. This same CDR3 is encoded by further DNA sequences in the sample. The J gene is TRDJ1, the V gene TRDV1; D tentatively fits TRDD2 or TRDD3 (6 bases each). There are 19 residues in the CDR3. Deletions cut 4 bases from V and 0 bases from J, with 24 bases between. Germline V gives CDR1 TSWWSYY, CDR2 QGS. The CDR3 DNA reads as TGTGCTCTTGGGGGCCGAATCCTACGGGGGACGTCGTACACCGATAAACTCATCTTT. This gives the protein CALGGRILRGTSYTDKLIF.

This clone has just a few counts. The chain has TRDV1 and TRDJ1; 7 bases line up with TRDD3. J was trimmed by 1 base and V by 0 bases; bases with no gene match: 14. The germline V gene encodes CDR1 TSWWSYY and CDR2 QGS. The CDR3 has 19 amino acids. The CDR3 DNA sequence: TGTGCTCTTGGGGAACTTGGGGAAGGTGGACTGGGGTTCACCGATAAACTCATCTTT. It is translated as CALGELGEGGLGFTDKLIF.

To note about this clone: It is likely a read error: a sequence one base away is far more abundant. V is TRAV36/DV7 and J is TRDJ3; 12 nucleotides agree with TRDD3. J gave up 4 bases and V 5 bases, and 22 bases lay outside the gene matches. The CDR3 is 22 residues long. Germline CDR1 VTNFRS, CDR2 LTSSGIE (reference sequence). The CDR3, as DNA: TGTGCTGTACTGACCCTTCCTACGCCAGCTGGGGGATACGCTTGGGACACCCGACAGATGTTTTTC. This sequence encodes CAVLTLPTPAGGYAWDTRQMFF.

This clone is judged large. Other DNA variants within this sample encode the same CDR3. This rearrangement joins TRDV1 to TRDJ1, with D unresolved. The CDR3 totals 15 residues. V was trimmed by 4 bases and J by 11 bases, leaving 23 bases between them. CDR1 and CDR2 (germline): TSWWSYY, QGS. The CDR3 DNA reads as TGTGCTCTTGGGGCCCCTAGATCCGCCGGGAAGGTGCTCATCTTT. This sequence encodes CALGAPRSAGKVLIF.

Relative to its sample, this clone is medium-sized. The chain uses TRDV1 and TRDJ1; D perhaps matches TRDD3 (5 bases). This CDR3 is 19 amino acids long. The germline gives CDR1 TSWWSYY, CDR2 QGS. The V and J ends lost 8 bases and 0 bases respectively, with 28 bases between them. This chain's CDR3 is CALLEGRRDYLAYTDKLIF. The CDR3 DNA reads as TGTGCTCTTTTGGAGGGGCGTCGGGATTACCTCGCTTACACCGATAAACTCATCTTT.

This clone was found once. A read error likely explains this, since a far larger clone differs by one base. V usage is TRDV2 and J usage is TRDJ1; maybe TRDD3 (5 bases). Trimming left V 3 bases short and J 5 bases short, with 24 bases between. The CDR3 runs 17 residues. Germline V gene sequence: CDR1 GEAIGNYY, CDR2 EKD. The CDR3 region is CACDPFLYVKMGDKLIF. Written as DNA, the CDR3 is TGTGCCTGTGACCCCTTTCTTTACGTCAAAATGGGGGATAAACTCATCTTT.

On this clone itself: One base separates it from a far larger clone, so it is likely a read error. V is TRDV1 and J is TRDJ1; 8 bases map to TRDD3. The CDR3 is 21 residues long. CDR1 is TSWWSYY and CDR2 is QGS in the germline V gene. Here the CDR3 reads CAHGVTINGQRANWGFDKLIF. CDR3 in DNA: TGTGCTCATGGGGTCACGATAAATGGACAACGAGCGAACTGGGGGTTCGATAAACTCATCTTT.

This clone was seen more than once but under ten times. A much more abundant neighbour one base away suggests this may be a read error. The V gene is TRDV1, the J gene TRDJ1, with 12 nucleotides matching TRDD3. The CDR3 totals 18 residues. Trimming took 3 bases from V and 11 from J; bases not matched to a gene: 19. The V gene's germline CDR1 is TSWWSYY and CDR2 QGS. The CDR3 coding sequence is TGTGCTCTTGGGGATCTACTGGAGCCGATACTGGGGGATACTGGCCTCATCTTT. Translation: CALGDLLEPILGDTGLIF.